Here is one T cell receptor (beta chain) with its context. Clones were read by immunoSEQ multiplex PCR, and TCRdb kept only the in-frame ones, dropping some. The table shows 60,000 or so clones, with 90% occurring only once. CDR1 and CDR2 from the germline V gene are LNHDA and SQIVND (reference sequence). The CDR3 runs 16 residues. The V gene end was trimmed by 2 bases and the J gene end by 4 bases; junction bases not matched to a gene: 8. The data originate from a study of T cell changes during pregnancy in multiple sclerosis. This TCR was recovered from a female donor in good health, enrolled as a control in a pregnancy study. The chain employs TRBV19 and TRBJ2-3; 8 bases are a match to TRBD1. Sequenced material: peripheral blood, taken in the second trimester of pregnancy. For the CDR3, the DNA is TGTGCCAGTAGTATATGGACAGGGAGGCGGGCAGATACGCAGTATTTT. Protein: CASSIWTGRRADTQYF.